The source of this TCR beta chain is a study of response to subunit inactivated influenza vaccine. Study observations and caveats: New T cells are recruited in small numbers by each seasonal influenza vaccination, according to the authors' suggestion.

MiXCR, applied by TCRdb to the RT-PCR reads, yields one record per CDR3 protein. The repertoire holds under 800,000 distinct CDR3 sequences, with roughly 14% as singletons. The ends were cut back, 0 bases at V and 8 bases at J, with 8 bases in the middle. Germline CDR1 and CDR2: ENHRY and SYGVKD. The length of the CDR3 is 13 residues. This clonotype was seen ten or more times. The antigen is undetermined. The clonotype comes from a man aged 45-60 years who received an inactivated influenza vaccine. This chain uses TRBV10-3 with TRBJ2-1, with D hard to call. Sequencing was performed on PBMCs from blood, taken approximately 15 days before vaccination. For the CDR3, the DNA is TGTGCCATCAGTGAGTCTAGCAGGCATGAGCAGTTCTTC. This gives the protein CAISESSRHEQFF.